The 29 T cell receptor beta chains below all came from one sample that was sequenced in a study of vaccination effects on CD4 cells after COVID-19. Their recognized antigens are unknown. On day 10 of culture, CD4+ T cells were separated out. Two doses of BNT162b2 or mRNA-1273 vaccine were administered to participants. TCRdb's copy holds only in-frame clones and misses some; the assay was immunoSEQ multiplex PCR. The sample comprises 9,000 or so clones, around 74% of which are singletons, and about a tenth rests with the top ten. The sample in question was CD4+ T cells from PBMCs cultured without peptide, obtained after COVID-19 vaccination. The receptors here all came from a human donor who received a COVID-19 vaccine.

The rearrangement uses TRBV3-1 (or the pseudogene TRBV3-2) and TRBJ2-7; 14 bases fit TRBD2. The CDR3 loop spans 17 amino acids. After removal of 3 bases from V and 1 base from J, the junction contained 5 bases not matched to a gene. Germline CDR1 LGHDT, CDR2 YNNKEL (reference sequence). The CDR3 coding sequence is TGTGCCAGCAGCCAGGCCCGGACTAGCGGGAGGTCCTACGAGCAGTACTTC. It encodes CASSQARTSGRSYEQYF.

The J gene is TRBJ1-1, the V gene TRBV3-1 (or the pseudogene TRBV3-2); 10 bases line up with TRBD1. The germline CDR1 and CDR2 sequences are LGHDT and YNNKEL (reference sequence). V was clipped by 3 bases and J by 8 bases; unmatched bases: 0. This CDR3 contains 12 residues. The CDR3 loop reads CASSQGQGEAFF. The DNA of the CDR3 is TGTGCCAGCAGCCAGGGACAGGGGGAAGCTTTCTTT.

This clone was counted between two and nine times. This chain links TRBV2 with TRBJ2-2, with 9 bases that match TRBD1. V dropped 5 bases and J dropped 6; count of bases not matched to a gene: 7. CDR1 and CDR2 (germline): SNHLY, FYNNEI. The CDR3 has 15 residues. The DNA for the CDR3 is TGTGCCAGCAGTCAAGAACAGGGGGCTGCCGGGGAGCTGTTTTTT. It is translated as CASSQEQGAAGELFF.

This clone was seen only once. The J gene is TRBJ2-5, the V gene TRBV5-1; a possible D gene is TRBD2 (6 bases). Germline V gene data show CDR1 as SGHRS and CDR2 as YFSETQ. The CDR3 consists of 14 residues. V was pared by 4 bases and J by 5 bases, with 15 bases between. The CDR3 loop reads CASSPGVVGETQYF. The CDR3 bases are TGCGCCAGCAGCCCGGGGGTGGTTGGGGAGACCCAGTACTTC.

This chain's CDR3 is CAIFERVPAGRTNTGELFF. The CDR3 DNA sequence: TGTGCCATCTTCGAGCGGGTCCCAGCGGGGAGGACCAACACCGGGGAGCTGTTTTTT. The chain couples TRBV10-3 to TRBJ2-2, with 7 bases identical to TRBD2. The germline V gene has CDR1 ENHRY and CDR2 SYGVKD. This CDR3 contains 19 residues. V lost 8 bases to trimming and J lost 2 bases; unmatched junction nucleotides: 20.

V is TRBV27 and J is TRBJ2-5; tentative D call: TRBD2 (6 bases). Germline CDR1 reads MNHEY; CDR2 reads SMNVEV (reference sequence). This CDR3 has 14 amino acids. The germline V and J ends were trimmed by 3 bases and 5 bases, with 13 bases remaining between them. This CDR3 reads CASSLAGIEETQYF. As DNA, the CDR3 is TGTGCCAGCAGTTTGGCGGGGATCGAGGAGACCCAGTACTTC.

The V gene is TRBV6-5, the J gene TRBJ1-1; 7 bases are a match to TRBD1. Per the germline V gene, CDR1 is MNHEY and CDR2 is SVGAGI. This CDR3 comprises 15 residues. J lost 1 base, V lost 5 bases, and 7 bases had no gene match. The CDR3 sequence: CASSSPGTANTEAFF. DNA for the CDR3: TGTGCCAGCAGTAGCCCCGGGACAGCGAACACTGAAGCTTTCTTT.

CDR3 sequence (DNA): TGTGCCAGCAGCCTACAGGGGGCCGGGAACACTGAAGCTTTCTTT. Residues: CASSLQGAGNTEAFF. The V gene is TRBV3-1 (or the pseudogene TRBV3-2), the J gene TRBJ1-1, with TRBD1 matching 9 bases. J lost 1 base, V lost 4 bases, and 4 bases had no gene match. CDR1 LGHDT and CDR2 YNNKEL come from the germline V gene (reference sequence). The length of the CDR3 is 15 residues.

This chain joins TRBV18 and TRBJ1-1; no clear D gene. Trimming took off 0 bases at V and 0 bases at J, with 11 bases between the two ends. The CDR3 runs 16 residues. Germline V gives CDR1 KGHSH, CDR2 LQKENI. CDR3 DNA: TGTGCCAGCTCACCACCTTCTGTGGGCTTGAACACTGAAGCTTTCTTT. It translates to CASSPPSVGLNTEAFF.

The rearrangement uses TRBV19 and TRBJ2-3; 9 bases are a match to TRBD2. The CDR3 is 17 amino acids. Germline assignment: CDR1 LNHDA and CDR2 SQIVND (reference sequence). Losses at the gene ends were 6 bases for V and 9 bases for J; bases not matched to a gene: 19. Here the CDR3 reads CASRTHASGAARGTQYF. CDR3 nucleotides: TGTGCCAGTAGGACACACGCTAGCGGGGCCGCAAGGGGGACGCAGTATTTT.

This chain uses TRBV9 with TRBJ1-4; 7 nucleotides line up with TRBD1. Germline CDR1 and CDR2: SGDLS and YYNGEE. V shed 3 bases and J 6 bases; nucleotides not matched to a gene: 20. This CDR3 comprises 19 residues. The CDR3 nucleotides read TGTGCCAGCAGCGCCACCCCCAGATCCCCCCAGGGGGGGGATGAAAAACTGTTTTTT. It translates to CASSATPRSPQGGDEKLFF.

This clone has a single count. The chain uses TRBV7-2 and TRBJ2-7; TRBD1 matches at 8 bases. The CDR3 sequence is 16 residues long. Germline CDR1 and CDR2: SGHTA and FQGNSA. After removal of 5 bases from V and 0 bases from J, the junction contained 9 bases not matched to a gene. In DNA, the CDR3 is TGTGCCAGCAGCCCCTGGACAGGGCCAAGCTCCTACGAGCAGTACTTC. Its protein is CASSPWTGPSSYEQYF.

The rearrangement joins TRBV4-1 to TRBJ1-1, with D possibly matching TRBD1 (6 bases). CDR3 length: 13 amino acids. CDR1 and CDR2 from the germline V gene are MGHRA and YSYEKL. V lost 4 bases to trimming and J lost 4 bases, with 10 bases between them. The CDR3 nucleotides are TGCGCCAGCAGCCCAATCAGGGGCACTGAAGCTTTCTTT. This gives the protein CASSPIRGTEAFF.

The V call is TRBV6-5, the J call TRBJ1-2, with D possibly being TRBD1 (5 bases). This CDR3 has 13 residues. Germline V gene lookup returns CDR1 MNHEY and CDR2 SVGAGI. V was clipped by 8 bases and J by 4 bases, with 14 bases between them. The CDR3 loop is CASGPRGIYGYTF. The CDR3 DNA is TGTGCCAGCGGTCCTAGGGGTATCTATGGCTACACCTTC.

This rearrangement joins TRBV6-5 to TRBJ2-3; possibly TRBD1 or TRBD2 for D (6 bases each). The CDR3 is made up of 16 amino acids. CDR1 is MNHEY and CDR2 is SVGAGI in the germline V gene. Trimming removed 0 bases at V and 2 bases at J, with 12 bases between. Here the CDR3 reads CASSYSHGGPTDTQYF. The CDR3 nucleotides read TGTGCCAGCAGTTACTCTCATGGGGGGCCCACAGATACGCAGTATTTT.

The CDR3 nucleotides are TGCGCCAGCAGCGGGCTAGCGGGGAGTAACAATGAGCAGTTCTTC. The encoded protein is CASSGLAGSNNEQFF. The chain combines TRBV5-1 with TRBJ2-1, with 9 positions matching TRBD2. CDR1 is SGHRS and CDR2 is YFSETQ in the germline V gene. This CDR3 contains 15 residues. The V and J ends lost 4 bases and 5 bases, in that order; junction bases with no gene match: 7.

The chain uses TRBV4-2 and TRBJ1-5; a possible D gene is TRBD1 (6 bases). The CDR3 has 15 amino acids. Trimming took 0 bases from V and 5 from J, leaving 11 bases between them. In germline, CDR1 is LGHNA, CDR2 YNFKEQ. CDR3 sequence reads: CASSQDGGHYQPQHF. The CDR3 DNA follows: TGTGCCAGCAGCCAAGATGGGGGGCACTATCAGCCCCAGCATTTT.

The CDR3 reads CASSITPGTAYGYTF. The CDR3 DNA is TGTGCCAGCAGTATAACACCCGGGACAGCTTATGGCTACACCTTC. The V call is TRBV28, the J call TRBJ1-2; TRBD1 matches 7 bases. This CDR3 region has 15 residues. V lost 5 bases, J lost 5 bases, and 11 bases stayed unmatched. Germline CDR1 is MDHEN and CDR2 is SYDVKM.

This clone has a single count. V gene TRBV7-9 combines with J gene TRBJ1-2, with unresolved D. Germline lookup yields CDR1 SEHNR and CDR2 FQNEAQ (reference sequence). V dropped 2 bases and J dropped 7 bases, with 8 bases sitting between them. The CDR3 consists of 12 residues. In nucleotides, the CDR3 is TGTGCCAGCAGCTTATCCCCCATTGGCTACACCTTC. This translates into CASSLSPIGYTF.

This sequence joins TRBV7-2 and TRBJ1-6; TRBD1 matches 7 bases. Trimming at V came to 5 bases and at J to 0 bases, leaving 1 base not matched to a gene. CDR1 is SGHTA and CDR2 is FQGNSA in the germline V gene. This CDR3 is 15 amino acids long. CDR3 in amino acids: CASSDRASYNSPLHF. In DNA form, the CDR3 reads TGTGCCAGCAGCGACAGGGCCTCCTATAATTCACCCCTCCACTTT.

The chain has TRBV14 and TRBJ1-2; D remains unclear. Germline V gene sequence: CDR1 SGHDN, CDR2 FVKESK. Deletions cut 4 bases from V and 2 bases from J, with 8 bases between. There are 13 residues in the CDR3. CDR3 coding DNA: TGTGCCAGCAGCCTAAAATCAAACTATGGCTACACCTTC. Amino acid sequence: CASSLKSNYGYTF.

The rearrangement links TRBV5-5 to TRBJ2-6; TRBD2 matches 9 bases. Germline V gives CDR1 SGHKS, CDR2 YYEKEE (reference sequence). J lost 2 bases, V lost 0 bases, and 3 bases had no gene match. The CDR3 covers 17 residues. CDR3 residues: CASSLETSGPGANVLTF. CDR3 sequence (DNA): TGTGCCAGCAGCTTGGAAACTAGCGGGCCTGGGGCCAACGTCCTGACTTTC.

In this sample, this clone turned up a few times. The V and J genes are TRBV29-1 and TRBJ1-3; D gene ambiguous. V was pared by 5 bases and J by 0 bases, with 11 bases between. Germline V gene data show CDR1 as SQVTM and CDR2 as ANQGSEA. The length of the CDR3 is 14 residues. CDR3 sequence (DNA): TGCAGCGTTCGAGACGGCTACTCTGGAAACACCATATATTTT. Residues: CSVRDGYSGNTIYF.

V usage is TRBV5-1 and J usage is TRBJ2-3; D is undetermined. The germline CDR1 and CDR2 sequences are SGHRS and YFSETQ. The CDR3 is 15 residues long. V was trimmed by 2 bases and J by 2 bases, leaving 12 bases between them. In nucleotides, the CDR3 is TGCGCCAGCAGCTTTAATCGATTGGCCACAGATACGCAGTATTTT. It translates to CASSFNRLATDTQYF.

The rearrangement joins TRBV20-1 to TRBJ2-4, with TRBD1 identical over 8 bases. The V gene's germline CDR1 is DFQATT and CDR2 SNEGSKA (reference sequence). V shed 6 bases and J 9 bases; nucleotides not matched to a gene: 4. The CDR3 loop spans 11 amino acids. The CDR3 here is CSAGQEGIQYF. CDR3 DNA: TGCAGTGCGGGACAGGAGGGCATTCAGTACTTC.

The chain joins TRBV5-6 to TRBJ1-6, with 7 positions matching TRBD1. V gave up 4 bases and J gave up 8 bases; unmatched junction bases: 0. Per the germline V gene, CDR1 is SGHDT and CDR2 is YYEEEE. The CDR3 extends over 12 amino acids. Here the CDR3 DNA reads TGTGCCAGCAGCGACAGGGATTCACCCCTCCACTTT. This encodes CASSDRDSPLHF.

The V and J genes are TRBV2 and TRBJ2-2; TRBD1 matches at 8 bases. The CDR3 covers 16 residues. The ends lost 7 bases at V and 1 base at J; junction bases unmatched: 8. Germline V gene lookup returns CDR1 SNHLY and CDR2 FYNNEI. CDR3 coding DNA: TGTGCCAGCACTGCGCTTGGGACAGGGAACACCGGGGAGCTGTTTTTT. Amino acid sequence: CASTALGTGNTGELFF.

This clone has more than one count but fewer than ten. The chain joins TRBV5-1 to TRBJ1-2; 7 nucleotides align to TRBD1. Trimming cost V 3 bases and J 0 bases; bases outside gene matches: 5. The CDR3 sequence is 15 residues long. CDR1 is SGHRS, CDR2 YFSETQ, per germline. The CDR3 here is CASSSRTGANYGYTF. The CDR3 nucleotides read TGCGCCAGCAGCTCCCGGACAGGCGCTAACTATGGCTACACCTTC.

This chain links TRBV29-1 with TRBJ1-3, with D unresolved. V dropped 1 base and J dropped 0 bases, with 10 bases sitting between them. The CDR3 sequence is 15 residues long. Germline V gene sequence: CDR1 SQVTM, CDR2 ANQGSEA. As DNA, the CDR3 is TGCAGCGTTGAAGGCCTGGATTACTCTGGAAACACCATATATTTT. Protein product: CSVEGLDYSGNTIYF.